This T cell receptor (beta chain) was recovered during a study of shared clonotypes between healthy human individuals. General observations from the study: Naive subsets tended to show greater estimated richness than memory subsets. The donor pool, a small one, limited the genetic and exposure-history diversity represented. The generation probabilities recorded for non-shared clonotypes fell below those of clonotypes shared by all four donors.

Assay: immunoSEQ multiplex PCR; the TCRdb copy retains only in-frame clones and omits some. The sample has 600,000 to 750,000 clones, about 92% seen once. Germline CDR1 reads SGHTA; CDR2 reads FQGTGA. The CDR3 covers 14 residues. Trimming removed 2 bases from V and 6 bases from J, with 11 bases in between. Regarding this clone: Its antigen is not known.

Sequencing used memory CD8+ T cells from PBMCs. The sample's subset: CD45RO+ cells pooled with CCR7-negative TemRA cells. This clonotype originated in a man aged 18 to 30 in good health. Some clones in this sample may be carry-over from other donors' samples. The rearrangement links TRBV7-3 to TRBJ1-5, with D hard to call. The CDR3 loop reads CASSLVLGSQPQHF. The CDR3 DNA is TGTGCCAGCAGCTTAGTCTTAGGGAGTCAGCCCCAGCATTTT.